This T cell receptor (beta chain) was documented in a study of CD8 T cells in ankylosing spondylitis. The CDR3 spans 14 residues. CDR1 SGHRS and CDR2 YFSETQ come from the germline V gene. Unmatched junction bases numbered 4, after V lost 0 bases and J lost 7 bases. Regarding the study as a whole: The study looked at matched synovial fluid samples from ankylosing spondylitis patients. Disease-linked clones were reported to be significantly enriched there.

TCRdb passed the 5' RACE reads through MiXCR, listing each CDR3 protein once. The data contain 250,000 to 350,000 distinct CDR3 sequences, over 15% of them seen just once; the ten biggest clones take up about 8.2%. This clonotype occurred a few times. Its target is not known. The rearrangement links TRBV5-1 to TRBJ2-1; 7 bases map to TRBD2. Sequenced: blood, either unsorted or a sorted T cell fraction (not recorded which). This clonotype was obtained from a male donor with ankylosing spondylitis or in good health (not recorded which). The CDR3 coding sequence is TGCGCCAGCAGCTTGGATGTGGGAGGGAATGAGCAGTTCTTC. Its protein is CASSLDVGGNEQFF.